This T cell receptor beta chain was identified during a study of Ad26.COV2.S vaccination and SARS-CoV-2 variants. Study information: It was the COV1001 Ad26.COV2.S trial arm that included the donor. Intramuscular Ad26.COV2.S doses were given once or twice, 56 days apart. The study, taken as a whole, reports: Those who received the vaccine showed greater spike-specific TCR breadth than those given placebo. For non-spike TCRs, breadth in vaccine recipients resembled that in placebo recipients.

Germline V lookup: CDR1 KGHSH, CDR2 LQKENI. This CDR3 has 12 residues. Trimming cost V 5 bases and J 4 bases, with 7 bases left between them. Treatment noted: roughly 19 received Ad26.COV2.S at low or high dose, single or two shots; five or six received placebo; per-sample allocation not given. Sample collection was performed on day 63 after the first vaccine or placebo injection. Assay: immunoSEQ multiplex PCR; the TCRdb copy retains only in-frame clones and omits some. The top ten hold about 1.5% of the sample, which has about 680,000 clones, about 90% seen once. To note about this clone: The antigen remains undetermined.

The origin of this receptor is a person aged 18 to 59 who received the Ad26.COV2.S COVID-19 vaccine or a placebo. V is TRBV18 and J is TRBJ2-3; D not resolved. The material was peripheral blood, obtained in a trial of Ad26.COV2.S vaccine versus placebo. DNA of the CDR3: TGTGCCAGCTCAAGTAAGGCAGATACGCAGTATTTT. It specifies CASSSKADTQYF.